Listed below are T cell receptor beta chains from one sample, sequenced in a study of cytomegalovirus exposure and HLA in healthy donors. Repertoires were generated with immunoSEQ multiplex PCR, while TCRdb's copy carries only in-frame clones and drops some. This sample has roughly 310,000 clones, with roughly 86% found just once. Material: PBMCs. All receptors derive from a man younger than 40 in good health and CMV-seronegative. The CDR3 runs from the conserved cysteine through the conserved F or W. Fields, in order: D gene, clone size, V gene, J gene, CDR3 DNA, CDR3 protein. A D gene is named only where the DNA matches it firmly. A row's size may be missing; if present it is once, few, many or a size class.

>TRBD1|.|TRBV19|TRBJ1-1
TGTGCCAGTAGTCCCCACCCGGGACAGGGAATTCAGCGTAACACTGAAGCTTTCTTT
CASSPHPGQGIQRNTEAFF
>TRBD2|.|TRBV5-1|TRBJ2-7
TGCGCCAGCAGCTTGGCGGGCGGGGGTACCTCCTACGAGCAGTACTTC
CASSLAGGGTSYEQYF
>TRBD2|.|TRBV9|TRBJ2-3
TGTGCCAGCAGAGGTAGCGGGGGGTCGGCAGATACGCAGTATTTT
CASRGSGGSADTQYF
>.|once|TRBV19|TRBJ1-2
TGTGCCAGTAGTATAGGCAGACAGGATTCTAACTATGGCTACACCTTC
CASSIGRQDSNYGYTF
>.|few|TRBV19|TRBJ1-6
TGTGCCAGTCAGGGCTCCTATAATTCACCCCTCCACTTT
CASQGSYNSPLHF
>.|.|TRBV5-1|TRBJ1-2
TGCGCCAGCAGCCTAATTGGCTACACCTTC
CASSLIGYTF
>.|.|TRBV6-5|TRBJ2-1
TGTGCCAGCAGTTACGTAGAATACAATGAGCAGTTCTTC
CASSYVEYNEQFF
>TRBD1|once|TRBV5-1|TRBJ2-6
TGCGCCAGCAAGACAGGGTCCTCTGGGGCCAACGTCCTGACTTTC
CASKTGSSGANVLTF
>.|.|TRBV27|TRBJ1-1
TGTGCCAGCAGCAACCGTGGACAATCGAACACTGAAGCTTTCTTT
CASSNRGQSNTEAFF
>.|.|TRBV29-1|TRBJ2-7
TGCAGCGTTTCGGTTCTCTACGAGCAGTACTTC
CSVSVLYEQYF
>TRBD1|.|TRBV25-1|TRBJ1-5
TGTGCCAGCAGTGGACAGGGGTACAATCAGCCCCAGCATTTT
CASSGQGYNQPQHF
>TRBD1|.|TRBV18|TRBJ2-1
TGTGCCAGCTCACTTCCGGGACAGGGCTCCTACAATGAGCAGTTCTTC
CASSLPGQGSYNEQFF
>TRBD1|.|TRBV5-5|TRBJ1-2
TGTGCCAGCAGCACAGGGACAGGGCATAACTATGGCTACACCTTC
CASSTGTGHNYGYTF
>TRBD1|.|TRBV2|TRBJ2-2
TGTGCCAGCAGACTCTCACCCCAGGGGGCGAACACCGGGGAGCTGTTTTTT
CASRLSPQGANTGELFF
>.|.|TRBV19|TRBJ1-2
TGTGCCAGTAGTATCCGTACAGGTCCCCGCTATGGCTACACCTTC
CASSIRTGPRYGYTF
>.|once|TRBV5-5|TRBJ1-6
TGTGCCAGCTCAGACACAGATTTAACCTATAATTCACCCCTCCACTTT
CASSDTDLTYNSPLHF
>TRBD1|.|TRBV10-1|TRBJ1-2
TGCGCCAGCAGTGAGAGAGGGGGCTCTGGCTACACCTTC
CASSERGGSGYTF
>TRBD1|.|TRBV5-4|TRBJ2-7
TGTGCCAGCAGCCTTTCCGGGACAGGGATCTACGAGCAGTACTTC
CASSLSGTGIYEQYF
>TRBD1|.|TRBV6-6|TRBJ1-4
TGTGCCAGCAGTTACTTGGGACAGGGTAAAAGTGAACTGTTTTTT
CASSYLGQGKSELFF
>.|.|TRBV7-6|TRBJ1-1
TGTGCCAGCAGCCCAGGACAGTTGAACACTGAAGCTTTCTTT
CASSPGQLNTEAFF
>.|.|TRBV7-9|TRBJ2-1
TGTGCCAGCAGCAGGACAGCGAATGAGCAGTTCTTC
CASSRTANEQFF
>.|.|TRBV5-6|TRBJ1-4
TGTGCCAGCAGCCTCGAGTTGGAGGGTAACTATGAAAAACTGTTTTTT
CASSLELEGNYEKLFF
>.|.|TRBV12-5|TRBJ2-1
TGTGCTAGTGGTTTAACCGTCGGTGAGCAGTTCTTC
CASGLTVGEQFF
>.|.|TRBV5-1|TRBJ2-7
TGCGCCAGCAGCTTGGGGAGCGGCGTCGACGAGCAGTACTTC
CASSLGSGVDEQYF
>TRBD2|.|TRBV30|TRBJ2-2
TGTGCCTGGGACAGAAGGACTAGCGGGGGGGCGGTCACCGGGGAGCTGTTTTTT
CAWDRRTSGGAVTGELFF
>.|once|TRBV9|TRBJ2-6
TGTGCCAGCAGGCTAACGAGCTCTGGGGCCAACGTCCTGACTTTC
CASRLTSSGANVLTF
>.|.|TRBV7-9|TRBJ2-3
TGTGCCAGCAGTCACAGGGGGGGTCTAAGCACAGATACGCAGTATTTT
CASSHRGGLSTDTQYF
>.|.|TRBV15|TRBJ1-1
TGTGCCACCAGCAGAGTTAGGGGGACGGCTGAAGCTTTCTTT
CATSRVRGTAEAFF
>TRBD2|.|TRBV2|TRBJ2-1
TGTGCCAGCAGAGCGGGGGGGCTCCTTGAGCAGTTCTTC
CASRAGGLLEQFF
>.|.|TRBV6-6|TRBJ1-1
TGTGCCAGCAGTTACTTTGCGACAGAGAACACTGAAGCTTTCTTT
CASSYFATENTEAFF
>.|.|TRBV4-3|TRBJ1-2
TGCGCCAGCAGTCCGAGGCGGGGGGGGAACTATGGCTACACCTTC
CASSPRRGGNYGYTF
>.|once|TRBV6-5|TRBJ2-7
TGTGCCAGCACGGTACCGGGTCCGACCTACGAGCAGTACTTC
CASTVPGPTYEQYF
>.|.|TRBV18|TRBJ1-5
TGTGCCAGCTCTCCCACAGGGCTCAATCAGCCCCAGCATTTT
CASSPTGLNQPQHF
>TRBD2|.|TRBV18|TRBJ2-2
TGTGCCAGCTCACCTCTCGGACTAGCGGGGGGGCGAACGGAGCTGTTTTTT
CASSPLGLAGGRTELFF
>TRBD2|once|TRBV5-1|TRBJ2-7
TGCGCCAGCAGCTTGTGGATAGGTACTAGCGGGGAGACCTACGAGCAGTACTTC
CASSLWIGTSGETYEQYF
>TRBD1|.|TRBV5-5|TRBJ2-3
TGTGCCAGCAGCAAACAGGGGAATACGCAGTATTTT
CASSKQGNTQYF
>TRBD1|.|TRBV5-6|TRBJ2-7
TGTGCCAGCACCCGCCGCGGGACAGGGGGTGTTTACGAGCAGTACTTC
CASTRRGTGGVYEQYF
>TRBD1|.|TRBV7-2|TRBJ1-1
TGTGCCAGCAGTTCTGATCCAAACAGGGGCCCTTCCTTGAACACTGAAGCTTTCTTT
CASSSDPNRGPSLNTEAFF